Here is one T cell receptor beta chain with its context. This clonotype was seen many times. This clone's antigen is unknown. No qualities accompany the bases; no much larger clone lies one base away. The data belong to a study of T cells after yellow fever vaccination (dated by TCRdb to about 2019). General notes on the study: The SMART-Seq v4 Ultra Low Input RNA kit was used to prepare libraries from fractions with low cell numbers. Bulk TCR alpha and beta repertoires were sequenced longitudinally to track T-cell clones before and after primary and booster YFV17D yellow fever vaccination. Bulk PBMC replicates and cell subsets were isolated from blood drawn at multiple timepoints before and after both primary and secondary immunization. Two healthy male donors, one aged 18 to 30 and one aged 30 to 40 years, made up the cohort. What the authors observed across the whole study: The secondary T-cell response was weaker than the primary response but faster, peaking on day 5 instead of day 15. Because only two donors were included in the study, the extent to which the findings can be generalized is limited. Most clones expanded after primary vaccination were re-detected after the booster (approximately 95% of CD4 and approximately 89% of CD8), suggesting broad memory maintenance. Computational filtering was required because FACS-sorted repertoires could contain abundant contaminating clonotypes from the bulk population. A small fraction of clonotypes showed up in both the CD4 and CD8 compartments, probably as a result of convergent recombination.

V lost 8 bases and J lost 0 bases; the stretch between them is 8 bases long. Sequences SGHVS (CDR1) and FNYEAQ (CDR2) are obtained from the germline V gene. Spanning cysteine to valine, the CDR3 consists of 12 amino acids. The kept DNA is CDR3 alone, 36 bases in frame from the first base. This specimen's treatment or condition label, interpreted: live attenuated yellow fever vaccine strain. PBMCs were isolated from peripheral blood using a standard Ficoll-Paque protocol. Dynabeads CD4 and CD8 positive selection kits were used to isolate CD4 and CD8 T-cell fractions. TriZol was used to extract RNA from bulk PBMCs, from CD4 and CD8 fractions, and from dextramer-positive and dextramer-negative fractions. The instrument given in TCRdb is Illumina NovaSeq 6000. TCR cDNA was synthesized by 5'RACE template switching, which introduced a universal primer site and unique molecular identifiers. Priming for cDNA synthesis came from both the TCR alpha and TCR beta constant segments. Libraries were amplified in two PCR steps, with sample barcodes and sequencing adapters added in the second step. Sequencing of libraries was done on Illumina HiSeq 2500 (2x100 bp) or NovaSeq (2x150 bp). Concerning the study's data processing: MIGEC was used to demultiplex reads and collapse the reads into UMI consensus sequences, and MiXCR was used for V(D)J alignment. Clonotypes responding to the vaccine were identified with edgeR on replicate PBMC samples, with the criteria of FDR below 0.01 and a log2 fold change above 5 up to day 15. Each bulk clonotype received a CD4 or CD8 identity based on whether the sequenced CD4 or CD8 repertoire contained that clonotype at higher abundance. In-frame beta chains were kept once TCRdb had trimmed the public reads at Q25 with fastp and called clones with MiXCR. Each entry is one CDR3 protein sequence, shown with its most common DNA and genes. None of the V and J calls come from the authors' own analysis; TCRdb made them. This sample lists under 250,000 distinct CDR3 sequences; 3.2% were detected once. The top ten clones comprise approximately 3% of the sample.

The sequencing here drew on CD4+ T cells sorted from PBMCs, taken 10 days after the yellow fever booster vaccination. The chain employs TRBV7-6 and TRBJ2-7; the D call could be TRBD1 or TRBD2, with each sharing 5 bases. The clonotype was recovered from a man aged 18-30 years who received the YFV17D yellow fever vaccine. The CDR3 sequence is CASEGTSYEQYV. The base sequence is TGTGCCAGCGAGGGGACCTCCTACGAGCAGTACGTC.